The clone carrying this T cell receptor (beta chain) has just a few counts. This specimen belongs to a study of T cell clones after liver transplantation. Study-wide background: Tolerance: complete withdrawal held at least one year, liver enzymes staying within twice normal.

The repertoire was sequenced with immunoSEQ multiplex PCR; TCRdb's copy has only in-frame clones and lacks some. The sample has tens of thousands of clones, 60% to 80% seen once. V lost 6 bases and J 6 bases, leaving 13 bases between the germline ends. The CDR3 has 13 amino acids. The germline CDR1 and CDR2 sequences are MNHNS and SASEGT. The origin of this receptor is a human patient who received a liver transplant. Some T cells may be provided by the graft donor. The chain is built from TRBV6-1 and TRBJ2-3; D not resolved. This sample comprised CD4+ T cells from blood, obtained at the 22-month timepoint. The CDR3 region has the DNA TGTGCCAGCAGGGAACGGGCGGTGGATACGCAGTATTTT. It codes for CASRERAVDTQYF.